This T cell receptor beta chain emerged from a study of T-cell reconstitution after alpha-beta-depleted transplantation in children. This clonotype has only a few counts. Antigen unknown. V shed 0 bases, J shed 1 base, and the junction held 7 bases outside the gene matches. Per germline, CDR1 SGHRS and CDR2 YFSETQ. This CDR3 region has 18 residues. General study results and limits: The origin of alpha-beta T cells about two months after transplant was reportedly several hundred expanded graft clones. After transplant, high TCRbeta diversity at day 60 in some patients arose from surviving recipient T cells and thymic progenitors.

Unique molecular identifiers were built into the TCRbeta library. One entry per CDR3 protein, called by TCRdb with MiXCR from the PCR reads. The data contain 300,000 to 350,000 distinct CDR3 sequences, 15% to 20% of them singletons. V is TRBV5-1 and J is TRBJ2-3; 11 nucleotides align to TRBD2. The material was PBMCs, mostly from graft donor cells, obtained 360 days after TCRalphabeta/CD19-depleted stem cell transplant. The sequence was obtained from a male patient between 2 and 9 years old who had a stem cell transplant for acute lymphoblastic leukemia, so the T cells may come from the graft donor. The CDR3 sequence is CASSLGLAGGPRTDTQYF. The CDR3 DNA sequence: TGCGCCAGCAGCTTGGGGCTAGCGGGAGGACCCCGCACAGATACGCAGTATTTT.